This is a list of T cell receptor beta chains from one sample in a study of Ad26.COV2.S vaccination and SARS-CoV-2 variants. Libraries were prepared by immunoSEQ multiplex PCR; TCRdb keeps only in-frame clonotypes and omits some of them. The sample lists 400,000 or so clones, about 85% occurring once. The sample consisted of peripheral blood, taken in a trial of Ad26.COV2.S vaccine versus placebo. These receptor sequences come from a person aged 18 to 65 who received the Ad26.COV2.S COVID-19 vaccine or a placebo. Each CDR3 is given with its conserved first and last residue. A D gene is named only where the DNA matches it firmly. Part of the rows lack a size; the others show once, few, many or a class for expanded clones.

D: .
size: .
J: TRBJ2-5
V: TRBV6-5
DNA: TGTGCCAGCAGTTACTCTGAGACCCAGTACTTC
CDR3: CASSYSETQYF

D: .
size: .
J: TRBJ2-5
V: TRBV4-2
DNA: TGTGCCAGCAGCCAAGATTCGGGCGGCGAAGAGACCCAGTACTTC
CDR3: CASSQDSGGEETQYF

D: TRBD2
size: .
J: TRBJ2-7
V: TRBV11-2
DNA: TGTGCCAGCAGGGCCGGACTAGCGGGGGGATCTAGCTCCTACGAGCAGTACTTC
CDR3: CASRAGLAGGSSSYEQYF

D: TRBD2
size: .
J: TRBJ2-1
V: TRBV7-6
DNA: TGTGCCAGCAGCCTAGGGACTAGCGGGGAGGAGTTCTTC
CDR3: CASSLGTSGEEFF

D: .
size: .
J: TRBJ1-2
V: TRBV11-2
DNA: TGTGCCAGCAGCTTAACGGGAATTTGGGGCTACACCTTC
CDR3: CASSLTGIWGYTF

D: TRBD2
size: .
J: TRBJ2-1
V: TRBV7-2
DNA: TGTGCCAGCAGCTTAGTATCCCCGCTACTAGCGGGGGGCGACAATGAGCAGTTCTTC
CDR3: CASSLVSPLLAGGDNEQFF

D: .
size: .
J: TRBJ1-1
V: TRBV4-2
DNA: TGTGCCAGCAGCAGGACAGATAACACTGAAGCTTTCTTT
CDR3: CASSRTDNTEAFF

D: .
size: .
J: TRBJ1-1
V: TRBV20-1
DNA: TGCAGTGCCACGAGGCAGCAAAAGGCTTTCTTT
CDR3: CSATRQQKAFF

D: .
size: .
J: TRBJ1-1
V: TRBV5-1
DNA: TGCGCCAGCAGCTTGGGACAGCGGTCTGGCACTGAAGCTTTCTTT
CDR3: CASSLGQRSGTEAFF

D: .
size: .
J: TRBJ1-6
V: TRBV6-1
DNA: TGTGCCAGCAGTGACGTTGGGGGGCACCATGGTTCACCCCTCCACTTT
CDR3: CASSDVGGHHGSPLHF

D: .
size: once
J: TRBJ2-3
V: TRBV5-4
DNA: TGTGCCAGCAGCTTGTCGGTCGGAGATACGCAGTATTTT
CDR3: CASSLSVGDTQYF

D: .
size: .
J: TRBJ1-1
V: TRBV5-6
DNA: TGTGCCAGCAGCTTGTACAGGGTCAACTTGAACACTGAAGCTTTCTTT
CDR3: CASSLYRVNLNTEAFF

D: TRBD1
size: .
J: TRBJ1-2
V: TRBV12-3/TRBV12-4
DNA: TGTGCCAGCAGCACAGGGGTAGTATATGGCTACACCTTC
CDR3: CASSTGVVYGYTF

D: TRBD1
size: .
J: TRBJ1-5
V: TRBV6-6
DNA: TGTGCCAGCGGTGACAGGGATTATCAGCCCCAGCATTTT
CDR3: CASGDRDYQPQHF

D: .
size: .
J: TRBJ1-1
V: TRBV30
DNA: TGTGCCTCAGGTGAGAACACTGAAGCTTTCTTT
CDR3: CASGENTEAFF

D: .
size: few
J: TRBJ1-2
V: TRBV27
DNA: TGTGCCAGCAGTTTATCAGCCCACGTCTATGGCTACACCTTC
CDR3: CASSLSAHVYGYTF

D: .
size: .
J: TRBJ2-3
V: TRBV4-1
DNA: TGCGCCAGCAGCCAAGATGGAGGGACAGATACGCAGTATTTT
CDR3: CASSQDGGTDTQYF

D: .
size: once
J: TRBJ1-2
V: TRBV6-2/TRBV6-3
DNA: TGTGCCAGCAGTTACAACAGTGGCTACACCTTC
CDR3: CASSYNSGYTF

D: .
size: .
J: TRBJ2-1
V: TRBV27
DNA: TGTGCCTCTGCTACAGGGTCCTCCTACAATGAGCAGTTCTTC
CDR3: CASATGSSYNEQFF

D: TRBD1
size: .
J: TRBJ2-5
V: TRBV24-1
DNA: TGTGCCACCTCCGGAACAGGGGGCTTGGAGACCCAGTACTTC
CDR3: CATSGTGGLETQYF

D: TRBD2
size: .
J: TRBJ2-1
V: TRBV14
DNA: TGTGCCAGCAGCCAAGAACTAGCGGGGGGGCGGGAGCAGTTCTTC
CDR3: CASSQELAGGREQFF

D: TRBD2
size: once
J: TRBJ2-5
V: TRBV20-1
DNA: TGCAGTGCTAGTGGGACTAGCGGGGTTCGAAAAGAGACCCAGTACTTC
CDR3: CSASGTSGVRKETQYF

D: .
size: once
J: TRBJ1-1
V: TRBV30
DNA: TGTGCCTGGAGTGGCGGGCTGGCCACTGAAGCTTTCTTT
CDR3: CAWSGGLATEAFF

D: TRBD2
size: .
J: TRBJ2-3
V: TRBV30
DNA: TGTGCCTGGAGTGCCGGACTAGCTAGCACAGATACGCAGTATTTT
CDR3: CAWSAGLASTDTQYF

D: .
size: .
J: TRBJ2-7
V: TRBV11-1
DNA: TGTGCCAGCAGCCGTCGGGGGTACTACGAGCAGTACTTC
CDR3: CASSRRGYYEQYF

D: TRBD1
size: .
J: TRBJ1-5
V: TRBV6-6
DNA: TGTGCCAGCAGTTGGGGTGGGACAGGGGAGTTCCAGCCCCAGCATTTT
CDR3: CASSWGGTGEFQPQHF

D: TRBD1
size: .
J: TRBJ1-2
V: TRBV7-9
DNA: TGTGCCAGCAGGGTACAGGGGGGATCTAACTATGGCTACACCTTC
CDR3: CASRVQGGSNYGYTF

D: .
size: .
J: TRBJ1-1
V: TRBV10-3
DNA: TGTGCCATCAGTGAGAGACTACTAAACACTGAAGCTTTCTTT
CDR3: CAISERLLNTEAFF